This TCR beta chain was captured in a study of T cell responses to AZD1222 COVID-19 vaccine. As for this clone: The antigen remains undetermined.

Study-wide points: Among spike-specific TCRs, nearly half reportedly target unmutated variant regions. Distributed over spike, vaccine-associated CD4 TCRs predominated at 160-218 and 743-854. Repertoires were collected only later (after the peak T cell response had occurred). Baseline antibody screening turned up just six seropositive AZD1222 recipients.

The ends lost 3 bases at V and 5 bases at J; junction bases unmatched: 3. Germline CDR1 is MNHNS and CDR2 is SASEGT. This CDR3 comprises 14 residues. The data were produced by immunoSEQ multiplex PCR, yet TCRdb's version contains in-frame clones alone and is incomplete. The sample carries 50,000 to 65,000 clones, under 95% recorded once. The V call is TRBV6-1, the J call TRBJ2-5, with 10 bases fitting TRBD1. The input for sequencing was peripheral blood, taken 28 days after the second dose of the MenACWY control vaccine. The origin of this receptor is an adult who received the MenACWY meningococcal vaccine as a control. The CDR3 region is CASSDGTGEETQYF. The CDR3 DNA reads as TGTGCCAGCAGTGACGGGACAGGGGAGGAGACCCAGTACTTC.